The 25 T cell receptor beta chains presented below share a single source sample, sequenced in a study of identical twins. TCRdb re-called the 5' RACE reads with MiXCR, one entry per CDR3 protein. This table holds 230,000 or so distinct CDR3 sequences, about 9% found once. Another study also made use of these data, one on yellow fever vaccine responses in identical twins.

The sequenced sample was CD8+ T cells sorted from blood. These TCRs come from a woman aged 18-35 years in good health.

In this sample, this clonotype turned up a few times. This rearrangement joins TRBV30 to TRBJ2-1; no firm D call. The CDR3 loop spans 10 amino acids. Germline V gene lookup returns CDR1 GTSNPN and CDR2 SVGIG (reference sequence). V was clipped by 6 bases and J by 9 bases, with 9 bases between them. CDR3 loop: CACGEVEQFF. The CDR3 bases are TGTGCCTGCGGAGAAGTTGAGCAGTTCTTC.

This chain joins TRBV12-3 or TRBV12-4 and TRBJ2-1; 8 bases fit TRBD2. The CDR3 covers 13 residues. Trimming at V came to 6 bases and at J to 9 bases, leaving 7 bases not matched to a gene. This CDR3 is CASSPGLVAEQFF. The CDR3, as DNA: TGTGCCAGCAGCCCGGGACTAGTAGCTGAGCAGTTCTTC.

The rearrangement uses TRBV11-2 and TRBJ2-1; TRBD1 agrees at 9 bases. After removal of 6 bases from V and 9 bases from J, the junction contained 9 bases not matched to a gene. CDR1 SGHAT and CDR2 FQNNGV come from the germline V gene. The length of the CDR3 is 14 residues. CDR3 bases: TGTGCCAGCAGATCAGGGACAGGGTTAACTGAGCAGTTCTTC. This sequence encodes CASRSGTGLTEQFF. Full variable domain (remainder filled in from reference TRBV11-2 and TRBJ2-1): EAGVAQSPRYKIIEKRQSVAFWCNPISGHATLYWYQQILGQGPKLLIQFQNNGVVDDSQLPKDRFSAERLKGVDSTLKIQPAKLEDSAVYLCASRSGTGLTEQFFGPGTRLTVL.

This clonotype appeared a few times. The chain recombines TRBV4-1 with TRBJ2-1, with TRBD2 identical over 8 bases. Germline CDR1 MGHRA, CDR2 YSYEKL. The CDR3 sequence is 17 residues long. V trimming: 0 bases; J trimming: 6 bases; junction bases outside the gene matches: 10. CDR3 bases: TGCGCCAGCAGCCAAGATAGTCGAGCGGGAGAGTCCAATGAGCAGTTCTTC. It is translated as CASSQDSRAGESNEQFF.

This clonotype was counted only a few times. CDR3 coding DNA: TGTGCCAGCAGCCAAGGGGGCAGGGCCCTCCACTTT. Amino acids: CASSQGGRALHF. J is TRBJ1-6 and V is TRBV4-2; D might be TRBD1 (5 bases). The CDR3 runs to 12 residues. Germline assignment: CDR1 LGHNA and CDR2 YNFKEQ. Trimming took off 1 base at V and 14 bases at J, with 9 bases between the two ends.

This clonotype was counted many times. This rearrangement joins TRBV7-9 to TRBJ2-1, with 7 bases fitting TRBD1. The CDR3 runs 15 residues. Per the germline V gene, CDR1 is SEHNR and CDR2 is FQNEAQ (reference sequence). The V gene end was trimmed by 5 bases and the J gene end by 6 bases; junction bases not matched to a gene: 10. The CDR3 DNA reads TGTGCCAGCAGCGCCCGGGACAGAGTATTCAATGAGCAGTTCTTC. It translates to CASSARDRVFNEQFF.

J is TRBJ2-3 and V is TRBV10-3; 8 bases align to TRBD2. The CDR3 is 17 amino acids. The trim removed 2 bases at V and 0 bases at J, leaving 7 bases unmatched. Germline CDR1 is ENHRY and CDR2 is SYGVKD. The CDR3 sequence: CAISEALAGRSTDTQYF. CDR3 DNA: TGTGCCATCAGTGAGGCGCTAGCGGGTCGAAGCACAGATACGCAGTATTTT.

This clonotype was picked up many times. CDR3 sequence reads: CSVEDRNSNQPQHF. The CDR3 DNA is TGCAGCGTTGAGGACAGGAATAGCAATCAGCCCCAGCATTTT. This chain uses TRBV29-1 with TRBJ1-5; 7 bases match TRBD1. V was clipped by 3 bases and J by 0 bases; unmatched bases: 2. Germline V CDR1 and CDR2: SQVTM, ANQGSEA. CDR3 length: 14 residues.

V gene TRBV27 combines with J gene TRBJ2-3; TRBD2 matches at 7 bases. The CDR3 has 15 amino acids. Trimming cost V 4 bases and J 4 bases; bases outside gene matches: 8. Germline assignment: CDR1 MNHEY and CDR2 SMNVEV (reference sequence). CDR3 amino acids: CASSSLREAPDTQYF. CDR3 nucleotides: TGTGCCAGCAGTTCCCTTCGGGAGGCTCCAGATACGCAGTATTTT.

The chain has TRBV9 and TRBJ2-1; D might be TRBD2 (6 bases). V gave up 0 bases and J gave up 4 bases, with 14 bases separating them. Germline lookup yields CDR1 SGDLS and CDR2 YYNGEE. The CDR3 covers 16 residues. The DNA of the CDR3 is TGTGCCAGCAGCGTAGGGGGCGGGACCACATACAATGAGCAGTTCTTC. Translated, it gives CASSVGGGTTYNEQFF.

The chain employs TRBV14 and TRBJ2-1, with unresolved D. The CDR3 sequence is 15 residues long. Germline CDR1 reads SGHDN; CDR2 reads FVKESK. The V end was cut by 1 base, the J end by 4 bases, with 11 bases between. CDR3 in amino acids: CASSQVQILYNEQFF. The CDR3 DNA follows: TGTGCCAGCAGCCAAGTACAGATCCTGTACAATGAGCAGTTCTTC.

Only a few counts were recorded for this clonotype. This chain connects TRBV6-2 or TRBV6-3 to TRBJ2-7; D may be TRBD2 (6 bases). V shed 7 bases and J shed 3 bases, with 16 bases lying between them. The CDR3 runs to 14 residues. CDR1 and CDR2 from the germline V gene are MNHEY and SVGEGT. DNA for the CDR3: TGTGCCAGCAATCCGTCTAGCGACTACTACGAGCAGTACTTC. Residues: CASNPSSDYYEQYF.

This clonotype showed up just a few times. This chain links TRBV7-8 with TRBJ2-7; D uncertain. The CDR3 spans 11 residues. Germline CDR1 is SGHVS and CDR2 is FQNEAQ. V lost 5 bases, J lost 6 bases, and 8 bases lay in between. CDR3 nucleotide sequence: TGTGCCAGCAGCGGGTCCCTCGAGCAGTACTTC. Amino acids: CASSGSLEQYF.

This rearrangement joins TRBV7-8 to TRBJ2-2; the D is unclear. Looked up from germline, CDR1 is SGHVS and CDR2 is FQNEAQ. CDR3 length equals 17 residues. Trimming removed 3 bases at V and 5 bases at J, with 19 bases between. CDR3 residues: CASSFPDLHLTTGELFF. Here the CDR3 DNA reads TGTGCCAGCAGCTTTCCGGACCTCCACCTAACGACCGGGGAGCTGTTTTTT. The full variable domain, completed using reference TRBV7-8 and TRBJ2-2, is GAGVSQSPRYKVAKRGQDVALRCDPISGHVSLFWYQQALGQGPEFLTYFQNEAQLDKSGLPSDRFFAERPEGSVSTLKIQRTQQEDSAVYLCASSFPDLHLTTGELFFGEGSRLTVL.

This clonotype occurred a few times. A junction end diverges from the germline sequence, so it may reflect a read error. The V and J genes are TRBV12-3 or TRBV12-4 and TRBJ1-5; D remains ambiguous. The CDR3 totals 13 residues. CDR3 loop: CASSPTVNQPQHF. CDR3 bases: TGTGCCAGCAGCCCGACCGTGAATCAACCCCAGCATTTT.

The chain is built from TRBV27 and TRBJ2-3; D gene uncertain. This CDR3 has 14 residues. The germline V gene encodes CDR1 MNHEY and CDR2 SMNVEV (reference sequence). V gave up 0 bases and J gave up 0 bases, with 4 bases separating them. The CDR3 DNA sequence: TGTGCCAGCAGTTTATCTTTTAGCACAGATACGCAGTATTTT. It codes for CASSLSFSTDTQYF.

This clonotype has at least ten counts. The rearrangement joins TRBV4-2 to TRBJ2-7; 8 positions agree with TRBD2. Germline trimming cut 0 bases from V and 2 bases from J; bases unmatched to any gene: 9. Germline V CDR1 and CDR2: LGHNA, YNFKEQ. CDR3 size: 17 residues. CDR3 region: CASSQEEASGLTYEQYF. The DNA of the CDR3 is TGTGCCAGCAGCCAAGAGGAGGCTAGCGGGCTTACCTACGAGCAGTACTTC.

The gene calls are TRBV4-3 and TRBJ2-7; either TRBD1 or TRBD2 may fit D (5 bases each). CDR1 LGHNA and CDR2 YSLEER come from the germline V gene. V dropped 0 bases and J dropped 3 bases, with 15 bases sitting between them. The CDR3 extends over 16 amino acids. The CDR3 nucleotides read TGCGCCAGCAGCCAAGAGTCGGACGGGGCCGGCTACGAGCAGTACTTC. Protein: CASSQESDGAGYEQYF.

This clonotype was picked up a small number of times. The chain couples TRBV6-1 to TRBJ2-7; a possible D gene is TRBD1 (7 bases). CDR3 length: 14 residues. V lost 3 bases and J lost 5, with 14 bases in between. The V gene's germline CDR1 is MNHNS and CDR2 SASEGT. The CDR3: CASSDGRGRNEQYF. CDR3 DNA sequence: TGTGCCAGCAGTGATGGCAGGGGGAGGAACGAGCAGTACTTC.

This clonotype has a count of ten or more. The chain has TRBV27 and TRBJ2-3; D perhaps matches TRBD2 (5 bases). Trimming took 7 bases from V and 0 from J, leaving 14 bases between them. Germline V gives CDR1 MNHEY, CDR2 SMNVEV (reference sequence). The CDR3 extends over 15 amino acids. The CDR3: CASNPGVESTDTQYF. For the CDR3, the DNA is TGTGCCAGCAACCCCGGGGTGGAAAGCACAGATACGCAGTATTTT.

This clonotype was seen at least ten times. The rearrangement uses TRBV7-9 and TRBJ2-2, with TRBD2 matching 7 bases. J gave up 7 bases and V 8 bases, and 4 bases lay outside the gene matches. This CDR3 has 12 amino acids. Germline CDR1 is SEHNR and CDR2 is FQNEAQ (reference sequence). The CDR3 spells CASGRADGELFF. CDR3 coding DNA: TGTGCCAGCGGGAGGGCCGACGGGGAGCTGTTTTTT. Using reference TRBV7-9 and TRBJ2-2 for the parts outside the CDR3, the full variable domain is DTGVSQNPRHKITKRGQNVTFRCDPISEHNRLYWYRQTLGQGPEFLTYFQNEAQLEKSRLLSDRFSAERPKGSFSTLEIQRTEQGDSAMYLCASGRADGELFFGEGSRLTVL.

The chain uses TRBV27 and TRBJ2-3; 7 bases align to TRBD1. The germline V gene has CDR1 MNHEY and CDR2 SMNVEV (reference sequence). Losses at the gene ends were 5 bases for V and 3 bases for J; bases not matched to a gene: 23. CDR3 length equals 20 residues. This CDR3 is CASSHITIPGTDLRTDTQYF. CDR3 DNA sequence: TGTGCCAGCAGTCATATAACTATACCCGGGACAGACCTAAGGACAGATACGCAGTATTTT.

This clonotype appeared a few times. V and J are TRBV7-9 and TRBJ2-5; 7 nucleotides line up with TRBD1. V lost 5 bases and J lost 3; bases outside the gene matches: 12. Germline V gives CDR1 SEHNR, CDR2 FQNEAQ (reference sequence). CDR3 length: 16 residues. The CDR3 protein is CASSATNGQEEETQYF. CDR3 in DNA: TGTGCCAGCAGCGCAACGAACGGACAGGAGGAAGAGACCCAGTACTTC. Full variable domain (remainder filled in from reference TRBV7-9 and TRBJ2-5): DTGVSQNPRHKITKRGQNVTFRCDPISEHNRLYWYRQTLGQGPEFLTYFQNEAQLEKSRLLSDRFSAERPKGSFSTLEIQRTEQGDSAMYLCASSATNGQEEETQYFGPGTRLLVL.

This clonotype was found a few times. The chain has TRBV9 and TRBJ2-7; a possible D gene is TRBD2 (5 bases). V dropped 4 bases and J dropped 2 bases, with 16 bases sitting between them. The length of the CDR3 is 15 residues. Per the germline V gene, CDR1 is SGDLS and CDR2 is YYNGEE. The CDR3 DNA sequence: TGTGCCAGCAGCCTAGCTAGGGAATCCGCCTACGAGCAGTACTTC. Its protein product is CASSLARESAYEQYF.

This clonotype has only a few counts. CDR3 DNA: TGTGCCAGCAGCCGCCACTACTCTAGGAACACCGGGGAGCTGTTTTTT. Translating gives CASSRHYSRNTGELFF. The chain employs TRBV28 and TRBJ2-2; D is uncertain. V was clipped by 6 bases and J by 1 base, with 15 bases between them. The CDR3 contains 16 residues. Germline assignment: CDR1 MDHEN and CDR2 SYDVKM.